The clone carrying this T cell receptor beta chain was recorded at least ten times. This entry is derived from a study of sequential checkpoint blockade in melanoma. As to treatment: randomized to nivolumab then ipilimumab (arm A) or the reverse (arm B). Germline V lookup: CDR1 MNHGY, CDR2 SAAAGT. This CDR3 is 18 amino acids long. V gave up 0 bases and J gave up 2 bases; unmatched junction bases: 12. Profiled with immunoSEQ multiplex PCR; TCRdb holds only in-frame clones, not every one. The sample records some 3,700 clones, around 19% being singletons. The chain has TRBV6-8 and TRBJ1-2, with TRBD1 matching over 7 bases. This TCR was sampled from a human donor with melanoma. Specimen: tumor tissue (inferred from file names), collected from a patient given nivolumab and ipilimumab in sequence. This CDR3 is CASSYSMSYMGQNYGYTF. The CDR3 DNA reads as TGTGCCAGCAGTTACTCGATGTCTTATATGGGACAGAACTATGGCTACACCTTC.